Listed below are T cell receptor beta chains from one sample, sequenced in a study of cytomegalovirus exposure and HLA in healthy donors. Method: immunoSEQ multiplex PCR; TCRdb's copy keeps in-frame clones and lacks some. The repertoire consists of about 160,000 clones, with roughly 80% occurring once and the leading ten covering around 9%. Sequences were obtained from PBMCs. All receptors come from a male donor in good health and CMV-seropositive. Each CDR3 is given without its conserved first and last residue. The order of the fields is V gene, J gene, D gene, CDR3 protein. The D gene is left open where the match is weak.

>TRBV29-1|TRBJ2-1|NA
SVLTTSIEGFYNEQF
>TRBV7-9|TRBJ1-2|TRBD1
ASSLYLGQGADGYT
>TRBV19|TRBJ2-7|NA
ASSMTGVSYEQY
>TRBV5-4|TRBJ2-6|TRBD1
ASSLWGTAHSGANGLT
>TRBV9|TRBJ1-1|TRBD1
ASSVTTGGRAF
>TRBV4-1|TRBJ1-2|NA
ASSTGYGYT
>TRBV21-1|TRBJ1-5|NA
ASSKQGNQPQH
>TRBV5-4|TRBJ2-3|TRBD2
ASSSPTSGGIVDTQY
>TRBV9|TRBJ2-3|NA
ASSVEGRDTDTQY
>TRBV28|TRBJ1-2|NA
ATQGFNYGYT
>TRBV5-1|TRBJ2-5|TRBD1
ASSLSGDRGTETQY
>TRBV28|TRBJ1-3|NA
ASSQTDPGNTIY
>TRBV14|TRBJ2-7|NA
ASSQDIRGSEQY
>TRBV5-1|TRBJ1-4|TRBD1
ASSLSAQGIITNEKLF
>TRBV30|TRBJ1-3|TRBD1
AWNEGQGSSGNTIY
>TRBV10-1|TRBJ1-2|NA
ASRGKIYGYT
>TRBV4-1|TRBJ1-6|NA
ASSQDATEGSPLH
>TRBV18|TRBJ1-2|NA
ASSPGDALGGYT
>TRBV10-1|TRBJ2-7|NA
ASSDPSGQY
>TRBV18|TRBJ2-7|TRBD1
ASSPPGQAYSYEQY
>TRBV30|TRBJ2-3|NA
AWSPGGTDTQY
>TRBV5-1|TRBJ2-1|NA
ASSPRDYNEQF
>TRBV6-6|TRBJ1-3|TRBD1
ASSPGGLRNTIY
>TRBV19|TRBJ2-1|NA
ASIGVGDHEQF
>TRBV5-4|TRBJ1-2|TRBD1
ASSSIIGQGNYGYT
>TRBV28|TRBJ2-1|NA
ASSYPQGINEQF
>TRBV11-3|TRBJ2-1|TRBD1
ASSLGTKTGDEQF
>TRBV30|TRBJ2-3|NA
AHGQADTQY
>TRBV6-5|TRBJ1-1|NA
ASSYLGSNTEAF
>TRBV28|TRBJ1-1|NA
ASSFISSGLNTEAF
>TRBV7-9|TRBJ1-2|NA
SSSFGGAGVNYGYT
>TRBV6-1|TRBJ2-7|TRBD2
ASKSLAGAGYEQY
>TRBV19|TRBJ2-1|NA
ASSPLASRSYNEQF
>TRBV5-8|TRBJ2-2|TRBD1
ASSSEDRGYTGELF
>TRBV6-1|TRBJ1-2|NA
ASSEVPGDGYT
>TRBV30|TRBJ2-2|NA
AWTKRQTGNTGELF
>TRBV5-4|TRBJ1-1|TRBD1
ASSPRTGWTEAF
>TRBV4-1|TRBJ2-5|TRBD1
ASSQLQGSETQY
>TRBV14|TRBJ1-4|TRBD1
ASSRRPRTGQTTTNEKLF
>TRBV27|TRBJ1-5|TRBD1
ASSYGTGGNQPQH
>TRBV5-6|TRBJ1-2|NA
ASSVLGKEGYGYT
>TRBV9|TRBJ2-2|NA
ASSAAGNTGELF
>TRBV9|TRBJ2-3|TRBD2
ASSGGLEGHTQY
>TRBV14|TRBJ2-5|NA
ASSQIGSPWETQY
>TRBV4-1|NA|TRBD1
ASSQDGETGSDEQY
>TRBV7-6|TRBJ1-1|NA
ASSPMQGNTEAF
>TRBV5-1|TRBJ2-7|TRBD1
ASSRGTGKAYEQY
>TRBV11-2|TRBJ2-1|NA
ASSSAAGSYNEQF
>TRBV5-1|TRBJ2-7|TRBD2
ASSVGLANEQY
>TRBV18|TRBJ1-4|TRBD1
ASSPTRGTGEEKLF
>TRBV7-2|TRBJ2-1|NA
ASSFSGAREEEF